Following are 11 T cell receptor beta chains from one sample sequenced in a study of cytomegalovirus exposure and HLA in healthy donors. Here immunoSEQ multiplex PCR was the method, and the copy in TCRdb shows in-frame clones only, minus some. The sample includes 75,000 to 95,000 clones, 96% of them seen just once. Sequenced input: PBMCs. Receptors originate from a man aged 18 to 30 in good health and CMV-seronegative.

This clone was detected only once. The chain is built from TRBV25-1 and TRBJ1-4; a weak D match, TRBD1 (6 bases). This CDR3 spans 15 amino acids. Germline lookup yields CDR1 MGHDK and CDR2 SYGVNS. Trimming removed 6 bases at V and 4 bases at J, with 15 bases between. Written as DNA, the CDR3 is TGTGCCAGCAGGACCAGGGGAGAGGGTAATGAAAAACTGTTTTTT. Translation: CASRTRGEGNEKLFF.

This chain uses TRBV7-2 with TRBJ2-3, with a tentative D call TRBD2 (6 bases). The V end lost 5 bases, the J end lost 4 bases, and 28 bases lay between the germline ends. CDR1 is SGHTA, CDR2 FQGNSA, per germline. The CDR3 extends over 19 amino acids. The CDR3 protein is CASSLPRGLSSGPADTQYF. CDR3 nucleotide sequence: TGTGCCAGCAGCCTCCCGAGGGGCTTGAGCAGCGGGCCCGCAGATACGCAGTATTTT.

This chain's CDR3 is CASSLGQGIYNEQFF. As DNA, the CDR3 is TGTGCCAGCAGCTTAGGCCAGGGAATCTACAATGAGCAGTTCTTC. The V call is TRBV7-9, the J call TRBJ2-1; TRBD1 is a possible D gene (5 bases). This CDR3 contains 15 residues. Trimming took 1 base from V and 3 from J, leaving 10 bases between them. Germline assignment: CDR1 SEHNR and CDR2 FQNEAQ (reference sequence).

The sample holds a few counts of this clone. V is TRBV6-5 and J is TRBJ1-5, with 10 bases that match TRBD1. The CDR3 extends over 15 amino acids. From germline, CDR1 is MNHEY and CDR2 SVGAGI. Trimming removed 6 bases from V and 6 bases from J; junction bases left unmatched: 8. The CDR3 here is CASSPGTGESQPQHF. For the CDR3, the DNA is TGTGCCAGCAGCCCCGGGACAGGGGAGAGTCAGCCCCAGCATTTT.

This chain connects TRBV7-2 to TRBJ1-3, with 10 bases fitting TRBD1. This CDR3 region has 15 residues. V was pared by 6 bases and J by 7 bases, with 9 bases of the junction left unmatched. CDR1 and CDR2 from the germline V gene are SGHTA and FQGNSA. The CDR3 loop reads CASSHPGQGTNTIYF. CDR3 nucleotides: TGTGCCAGCAGTCATCCGGGACAGGGGACCAACACCATATATTTT.

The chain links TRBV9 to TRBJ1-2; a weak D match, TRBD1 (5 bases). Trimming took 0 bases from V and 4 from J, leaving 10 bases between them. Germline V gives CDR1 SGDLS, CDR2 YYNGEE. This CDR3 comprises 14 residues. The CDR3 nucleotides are TGTGCCAGCAGCGTAGATGGCAGGGTCTATGGCTACACCTTC. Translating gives CASSVDGRVYGYTF.

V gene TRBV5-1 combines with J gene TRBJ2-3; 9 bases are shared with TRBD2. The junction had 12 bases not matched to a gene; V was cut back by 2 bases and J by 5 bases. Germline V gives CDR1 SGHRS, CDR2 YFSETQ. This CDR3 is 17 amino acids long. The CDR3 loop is CASSLEQLAGVIDTQYF. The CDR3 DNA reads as TGCGCCAGCAGCTTAGAGCAATTAGCGGGAGTCATAGATACGCAGTATTTT.

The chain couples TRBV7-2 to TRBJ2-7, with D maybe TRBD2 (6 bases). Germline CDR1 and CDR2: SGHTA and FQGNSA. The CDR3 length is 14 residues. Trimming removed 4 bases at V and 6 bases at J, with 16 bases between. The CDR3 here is CASSSGRRGGEQYF. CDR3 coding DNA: TGTGCCAGCAGCTCTGGGAGGAGGGGTGGCGAGCAGTACTTC.

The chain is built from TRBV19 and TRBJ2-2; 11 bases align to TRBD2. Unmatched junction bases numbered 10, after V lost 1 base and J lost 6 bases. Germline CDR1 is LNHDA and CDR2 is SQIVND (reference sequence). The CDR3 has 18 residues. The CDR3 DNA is TGTGCCAGTAGTATAGGGTCACTAGCGGGAGTGATCGCCGGGGAGCTGTTTTTT. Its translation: CASSIGSLAGVIAGELFF.

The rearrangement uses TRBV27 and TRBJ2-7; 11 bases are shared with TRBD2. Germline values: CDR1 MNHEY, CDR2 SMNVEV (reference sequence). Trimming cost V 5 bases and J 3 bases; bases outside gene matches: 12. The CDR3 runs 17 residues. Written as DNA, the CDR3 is TGTGCCAGCAGTCCGCGTAGCGGGAGGGCCAAGGACTACGAGCAGTACTTC. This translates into CASSPRSGRAKDYEQYF.

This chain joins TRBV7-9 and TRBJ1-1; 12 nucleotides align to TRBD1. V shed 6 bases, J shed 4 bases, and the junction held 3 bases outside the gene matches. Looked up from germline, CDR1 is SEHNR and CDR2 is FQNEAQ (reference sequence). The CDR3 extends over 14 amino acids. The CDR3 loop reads CASRGQGAFTEAFF. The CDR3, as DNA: TGTGCCAGCAGGGGACAGGGGGCGTTCACTGAAGCTTTCTTT.